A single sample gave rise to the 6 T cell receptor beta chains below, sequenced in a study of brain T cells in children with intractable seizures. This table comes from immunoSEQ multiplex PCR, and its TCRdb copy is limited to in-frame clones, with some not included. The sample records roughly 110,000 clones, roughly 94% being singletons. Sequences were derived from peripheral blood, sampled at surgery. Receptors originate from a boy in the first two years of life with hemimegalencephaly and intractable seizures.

The CDR3 DNA reads as TGCAGTGCTAAGACAGGGGACGAGCAGTACTTC. Translating gives CSAKTGDEQYF. The chain links TRBV20-1 to TRBJ2-7; TRBD1 matches 8 bases. This CDR3 has 11 amino acids. Germline assignment: CDR1 DFQATT and CDR2 SNEGSKA (reference sequence). Trimming at V came to 4 bases and at J to 5 bases, leaving 1 base not matched to a gene.

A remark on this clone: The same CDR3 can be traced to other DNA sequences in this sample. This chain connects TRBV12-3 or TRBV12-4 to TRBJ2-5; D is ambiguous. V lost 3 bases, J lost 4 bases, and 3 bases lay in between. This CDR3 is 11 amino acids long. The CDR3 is CASSLGETQYF. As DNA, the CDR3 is TGTGCCAGCAGTTTGGGAGAGACCCAGTACTTC.

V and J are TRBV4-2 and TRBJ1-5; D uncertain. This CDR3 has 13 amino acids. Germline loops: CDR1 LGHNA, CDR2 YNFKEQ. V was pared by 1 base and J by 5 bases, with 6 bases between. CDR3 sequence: CASSQGHYQPQHF. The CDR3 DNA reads TGTGCCAGCAGCCAAGGGCACTATCAGCCCCAGCATTTT.

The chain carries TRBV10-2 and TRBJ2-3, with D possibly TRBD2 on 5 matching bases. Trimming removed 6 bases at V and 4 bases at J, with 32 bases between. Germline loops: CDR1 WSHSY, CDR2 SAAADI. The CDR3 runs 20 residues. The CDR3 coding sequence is TGCGCCAGCAGCGAAAAATTTATCTTTCCCCCCCTCGCGGGCCCAGATACGCAGTATTTT. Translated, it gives CASSEKFIFPPLAGPDTQYF.

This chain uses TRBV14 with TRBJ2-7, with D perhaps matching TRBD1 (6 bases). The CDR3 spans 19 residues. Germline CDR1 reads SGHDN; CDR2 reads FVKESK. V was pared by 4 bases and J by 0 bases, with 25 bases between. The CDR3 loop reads CASSRRQAARFQSSYEQYF. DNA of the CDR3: TGTGCCAGCAGCCGAAGACAGGCAGCGAGGTTCCAAAGCTCCTACGAGCAGTACTTC.

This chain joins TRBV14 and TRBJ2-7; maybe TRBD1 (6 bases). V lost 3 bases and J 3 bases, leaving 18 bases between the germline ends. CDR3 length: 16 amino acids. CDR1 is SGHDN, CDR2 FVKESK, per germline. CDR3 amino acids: CASSQALGTFYYEQYF. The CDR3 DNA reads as TGTGCCAGCAGCCAGGCCTTAGGGACATTCTACTACGAGCAGTACTTC.